This entry describes one T cell receptor beta chain. What it binds is unknown. CD45RO-negative, CCR7-selected cells formed the naive CD8 fraction, which excluded terminally differentiated effector memory CD45RA+ cells. The sample is drawn from a study of shared clonotypes between healthy human individuals. The wider study: Participating donors consisted of two women and a few men aged 18 to 49.

Sequenced by immunoSEQ multiplex PCR; TCRdb stores in-frame clones only, minus some. The sample lists 2 million to 2.5 million clones; less than 95% were seen once. V gave up 4 bases and J gave up 2 bases; unmatched junction bases: 6. The CDR3 has 15 amino acids. Germline lookup yields CDR1 SGHNT and CDR2 YYREEE (reference sequence). General study points: In the sorted subsets, rarefaction showed sequencing was incomplete despite large depth.

The chain carries TRBV5-4 and TRBJ2-7, with 10 bases that match TRBD2. The receptor comes from a man in his late teens or twenties in good health. The material sequenced was naive CD8+ T cells sorted from blood. The CDR3 DNA is TGTGCCAGCAGCCCCGGGACTAGCGAGCCCTACGAGCAGTACTTC. Encoded protein: CASSPGTSEPYEQYF.